The rows below give T cell receptor beta chains drawn from one sample of a study of blood T cell repertoires in COVID-19. The table came from immunoSEQ multiplex PCR; TCRdb's copy has only in-frame clones and leaves some out. The repertoire consists of under 300,000 clones, with 80% to 95% occurring once and the leading ten covering 1.9%. Sequencing input: PBMCs or T cells enriched from blood (not recorded which). The receptors derive from a woman aged 18-30 years who had recovered from COVID-19. CDR3s include the opening cysteine and the closing phenylalanine or tryptophan. Fields, in order: CDR3 protein, CDR3 DNA, D gene, V gene, J gene, clone size. D genes are given only for firm matches. Some rows have no size entry. The others give once, few or many, or a class for an expanded clone.

CASSLRDRAYGYTF	TGTGCCAGCAGCCTCCGAGACAGGGCCTATGGCTACACCTTC	TRBD1	TRBV3-1/TRBV3-2	TRBJ1-2	NA
CASSGQGVQPQHF	TGTGCCAGCAGCGGACAGGGGGTCCAGCCCCAGCATTTT	TRBD1	TRBV2	TRBJ1-5	NA
CASSLLAERTGGNSDTQYF	TGTGCCAGCAGTTTACTCGCCGAAAGGACAGGGGGCAATTCAGATACGCAGTATTTT	TRBD1	TRBV28	TRBJ2-3	NA
CASRVDRGRTDTQYF	TGTGCCAGCAGGGTAGACAGGGGGCGGACAGATACGCAGTATTTT	TRBD1	TRBV2	TRBJ2-3	NA
CASSRGGRAEAFF	TGTGCCAGCAGCCGGGGGGGGAGGGCTGAAGCTTTCTTT	NA	TRBV4-2	TRBJ1-1	NA
CASSESGTGDEKLFF	TGCGCCAGCAGTGAGTCCGGGACAGGGGATGAAAAACTGTTTTTT	TRBD1	TRBV10-1	TRBJ1-4	few
CASSIGQYQPQHF	TGTGCCAGCAGCATAGGACAGTATCAGCCCCAGCATTTT	NA	TRBV28	TRBJ1-5	NA
CASSQVRILPSTDTQYF	TGCGCCAGCAGCCAAGTGCGGATACTCCCTAGCACAGATACGCAGTATTTT	NA	TRBV4-1	TRBJ2-3	NA
CASSERAVKGFPYEQYF	TGTGCCAGCAGTGAAAGGGCGGTCAAGGGGTTCCCCTACGAGCAGTACTTC	NA	TRBV2	TRBJ2-7	NA
CAISGAGLEGYTF	TGTGCCATCAGTGGGGCGGGACTCGAGGGCTACACCTTC	NA	TRBV10-3	TRBJ1-2	NA
CASSVGLADTGELFF	TGTGCCAGCAGCGTAGGGCTAGCGGACACCGGGGAGCTGTTTTTT	TRBD2	TRBV9	TRBJ2-2	NA
CASSNGQGRSTEAFF	TGCGCCAGCAGCAACGGACAGGGGAGAAGCACTGAAGCTTTCTTT	TRBD1	TRBV5-1	TRBJ1-1	NA
CASSPEREAGGFF	TGTGCCAGCTCACCAGAGCGGGAGGCCGGTGGGTTCTTC	TRBD2	TRBV18	TRBJ2-1	NA
CASRSPGTAGEQYF	TGTGCCAGTAGGTCTCCCGGGACTGCCGGGGAGCAGTACTTC	NA	TRBV19	TRBJ2-7	once
CASSLGQIFSGYTF	TGCGCCAGCAGCTTGGGACAGATTTTCTCCGGCTACACCTTC	NA	TRBV5-1	TRBJ1-2	NA
CASSIQGENYYGYTF	TGTGCCAGCAGCATACAGGGGGAGAACTACTATGGCTACACCTTC	TRBD1	TRBV28	TRBJ1-2	once
CASTGRGRQGGYGYTF	TGTGCCAGCACCGGGCGGGGACGCCAGGGAGGTTATGGCTACACCTTC	NA	TRBV18	TRBJ1-2	NA
CASSPIAGGPYNEQFF	TGTGCCAGCAGTCCGATAGCGGGAGGGCCTTATAATGAGCAGTTCTTC	TRBD2	TRBV11-2	TRBJ2-1	NA
CASSPFAGNSGNTIYF	TGTGCCAGCAGCCCCTTCGCGGGGAACTCTGGAAACACCATATATTTT	NA	TRBV4-2	TRBJ1-3	NA
CASSPSPDRGLRSPLHF	TGTGCCAGCAGCCCCTCACCGGACAGGGGGCTACGATCACCCCTCCACTTT	TRBD1	TRBV11-2	TRBJ1-6	NA
CASSPRTGSNTEAFF	TGTGCCAGCTCACCACGGACAGGGTCGAACACTGAAGCTTTCTTT	TRBD1	TRBV18	TRBJ1-1	NA
CASSYSTGVEETQYF	TGTGCCAGCAGTTACTCGACGGGGGTGGAAGAGACCCAGTACTTC	NA	TRBV6-5	TRBJ2-5	once
CASSEDRASAFF	TGTGCCAGCAGCGAAGACAGGGCGTCGGCTTTCTTT	TRBD1	TRBV7-9	TRBJ1-1	NA
CASATGKVTEAFF	TGTGCCAGCGCCACAGGGAAAGTCACTGAAGCTTTCTTT	NA	TRBV18	TRBJ1-1	NA
CASSQDRGLGNEKLFF	TGTGCCAGCTCCCAAGACAGGGGGCTTGGTAATGAAAAACTGTTTTTT	TRBD1	TRBV18	TRBJ1-4	NA
CATSIDGQAATEAFF	TGTGCCACCAGCATTGACGGACAGGCTGCCACTGAAGCTTTCTTT	TRBD1	TRBV15	TRBJ1-1	NA
CATGWGRDSYEQYF	TGTGCCACCGGGTGGGGTCGGGACTCCTACGAGCAGTACTTC	NA	TRBV5-6	TRBJ2-7	once
CSVGETGGRKGQFF	TGCAGCGTTGGAGAGACAGGGGGCCGAAAGGGGCAGTTCTTC	TRBD1	TRBV29-1	TRBJ2-1	NA
CAIRSGRGTNYGYTF	TGTGCCATCAGAAGTGGCCGGGGGACCAACTATGGCTACACCTTC	NA	TRBV10-3	TRBJ1-2	NA
CASSPPIIAEGTDTQYF	TGTGCCAGCAGTCCGCCCATCATAGCGGAGGGCACAGATACGCAGTATTTT	NA	TRBV27	TRBJ2-3	NA
CASSSGFYLNTEAFF	TGTGCCAGCAGCTCGGGGTTCTACTTGAACACTGAAGCTTTCTTT	NA	TRBV7-2	TRBJ1-1	once
CASSLASGGGQFF	TGTGCCAGCAGCTTAGCTAGCGGGGGAGGGCAGTTCTTC	TRBD2	TRBV5-4	TRBJ2-1	NA
CASSPGQGSYNQPQHF	TGCGCCAGCAGCCCCGGACAGGGGTCTTACAATCAGCCCCAGCATTTT	TRBD1	TRBV5-1	TRBJ1-5	once
CATSRARGLTDTQYF	TGTGCCACCAGCAGAGCCCGGGGTCTGACAGATACGCAGTATTTT	NA	TRBV15	TRBJ2-3	NA
CASSQGGGQETQYF	TGTGCCAGCAGCCAAGGGGGGGGGCAGGAGACCCAGTACTTC	NA	TRBV4-2	TRBJ2-5	NA
CASSQAPPSGRAGELFF	TGCGCCAGCAGCCAAGCCCCCCCTAGCGGGAGGGCGGGGGAGCTGTTTTTT	TRBD2	TRBV4-1	TRBJ2-2	NA
CASSSSGQLNTEAFF	TGTGCCAGCAGCTCCTCGGGACAGTTGAACACTGAAGCTTTCTTT	TRBD1	TRBV7-8	TRBJ1-1	NA
CASTKPGQGLGNTIYF	TGTGCCAGCACAAAACCGGGACAGGGGCTTGGAAACACCATATATTTT	TRBD1	TRBV19	TRBJ1-3	once
CSERQVLTGNTIYF	TGCAGCGAACGACAGGTTCTAACTGGAAACACCATATATTTT	NA	TRBV29-1	TRBJ1-3	few
CASRPGTTLYEQYF	TGTGCCAGCAGACCCGGGACTACTCTCTACGAGCAGTACTTC	TRBD2	TRBV27	TRBJ2-7	NA
CASSPTSSGAGGEQFF	TGTGCCAGCTCACCAACGTCGAGCGGGGCGGGGGGCGAGCAGTTCTTC	TRBD2	TRBV18	TRBJ2-1	NA
CASSQGDRGSYTF	TGTGCCAGCAGCCAGGGGGACAGGGGGAGCTACACCTTC	TRBD1	TRBV3-1/TRBV3-2	TRBJ1-2	NA
CASSRQTSMETQYF	TGTGCCAGCAGCCGCCAGACTAGCATGGAGACCCAGTACTTC	TRBD2	TRBV3-1/TRBV3-2	TRBJ2-5	NA
CASSLRQGGKGYTF	TGTGCCAGCAGCCTCAGACAGGGGGGCAAGGGCTACACCTTC	TRBD1	TRBV3-1/TRBV3-2	TRBJ1-2	NA
CASSSSGVGGYTF	TGCGCCAGCAGCAGTTCAGGGGTTGGTGGCTACACCTTC	NA	TRBV4-1	TRBJ1-2	NA
CASSPGTGGDTEAFF	TGCGCCAGCAGCCCGGGGACAGGCGGAGACACTGAAGCTTTCTTT	TRBD1	TRBV5-1	TRBJ1-1	NA
CASSSRTSGGTGELFF	TGTGCCAGCAGCTCCCGGACTAGCGGCGGGACCGGGGAGCTGTTTTTT	TRBD2	TRBV7-8	TRBJ2-2	NA
CASSSQEVGNTIYF	TGTGCCAGCAGTTCTCAGGAGGTTGGAAACACCATATATTTT	NA	TRBV6-5	TRBJ1-3	few
CASSSRRLDRTFF	TGTGCCAGCAGCTCCCGTAGGTTGGACAGGACTTTCTTT	TRBD1	TRBV7-2	TRBJ1-1	NA
CASSLGGAGQSYGYTF	TGTGCCAGCAGCTTAGGCGGTGCGGGGCAGAGCTATGGCTACACCTTC	NA	TRBV11-3	TRBJ1-2	NA
CASSPSAEETQYF	TGTGCCAGCAGCCCTAGCGCAGAAGAGACCCAGTACTTC	NA	TRBV11-3	TRBJ2-5	NA
CASSLRGRGYGYTF	TGTGCCAGCAGCCTACGGGGCAGGGGCTATGGCTACACCTTC	NA	TRBV3-1/TRBV3-2	TRBJ1-2	NA
CAISERGTGLNEQFF	TGTGCCATCAGTGAGAGGGGGACAGGGTTGAATGAGCAGTTCTTC	TRBD1	TRBV10-3	TRBJ2-1	NA
CASSPDRAGYSPLHF	TGTGCCAGCAGCCCCGACAGGGCTGGCTATTCACCCCTCCACTTT	TRBD1	TRBV7-2	TRBJ1-6	NA
CASSYLGLAESSEQYF	TGTGCCAGCAGCTATCTTGGGCTAGCGGAGTCCTCCGAGCAGTACTTC	TRBD2	TRBV7-6	TRBJ2-7	many